The source of this T cell receptor beta chain is a study of CD8+CD57+ T cells in acquired aplastic anemia. CD8+CD57+ cell expansion had been shown by flow cytometry in patients chosen for sequencing. The CDR3 length is 14 residues. V gave up 0 bases and J gave up 8 bases, with 13 bases separating them. Germline lookup yields CDR1 KGHSH and CDR2 LQKENI. Investigators profiled TCR beta VDJ and CDR3 from genomic DNA template. TCRdb re-analysed the reads in MiXCR, keeping a single row per CDR3 protein. The repertoire holds about 250,000 distinct CDR3 sequences, around 45% seen once, with 7% to 10% in the top ten. Comments on this clonotype: Its antigen remains unknown.

Notes on the study in general: Overlap between patients and controls comprised 25 to 30 CD8+ CDR3 sequences. CD8+ Simpson's diversity did not differ significantly between patients and controls.

This chain uses TRBV18 with TRBJ1-1, with D unclear. The sequenced sample consisted of sorted CD4+, CD8+, or CD8+CD57+ T cells (not recorded which) from PBMCs. The TCR originated in a human donor with aplastic anemia. In nucleotides, the CDR3 is TGTGCCAGCTCACCACCCGGCCGTGGGCAGGAAGCTTTCTTT. It codes for CASSPPGRGQEAFF.